The 32 T cell receptor beta chains below were found in one sample sequenced in a study of Graves' ophthalmopathy and Graves' hyperthyroidism. Amplified material comprised TCR beta CDR3 regions derived from RNA transcripts. Second-round multiplex PCR came after first-round RT-PCR with HTBI primers. MiXCR, applied by TCRdb to the multiplex PCR reads, yields one record per CDR3 protein. This sample has roughly 700,000 distinct CDR3 sequences; approximately 40% occur once, and the top ten carry approximately 43%. The sample comprised peripheral blood. These receptors were collected from an adult man with Graves' ophthalmopathy.

J is TRBJ2-7 and V is TRBV20-1; D possibly corresponds to TRBD1 (5 bases). CDR1 is DFQATT and CDR2 is SNEGSKA in the germline V gene (reference sequence). The V end was cut by 0 bases, the J end by 3 bases, with 6 bases between. The CDR3 loop spans 12 amino acids. The CDR3 DNA follows: TGCAGTGCTAGAGAAGACAGCTACGAGCAGTACTTC. Residues: CSAREDSYEQYF.

There are a few counts of this clonotype. J is TRBJ1-1 and V is TRBV12-3 or TRBV12-4; D not resolved. The CDR3 has 14 residues. Trimming left V 3 bases short and J 6 bases short, with 14 bases between. This CDR3 reads CASSFPGIFAEAFF. Written as DNA, the CDR3 is TGTGCCAGCAGTTTCCCGGGTATTTTCGCTGAAGCTTTCTTT.

This chain links TRBV5-8 with TRBJ1-4; maybe TRBD1 (5 bases). The CDR3 is made up of 16 amino acids. Germline V CDR1 and CDR2: SGHTS, YDEGEE. The V end was cut by 3 bases, the J end by 0 bases, with 12 bases between. In DNA, the CDR3 is TGTGCCAGCAGCTACGGACACAGCGCAACTAATGAAAAACTGTTTTTT. Translated: CASSYGHSATNEKLFF.

This clonotype was recorded many times. The chain is built from TRBV2 and TRBJ1-5, with 8 bases matching TRBD1. Germline V CDR1 and CDR2: SNHLY, FYNNEI. CDR3 length: 15 residues. V shed 5 bases, J shed 4 bases, and the junction held 7 bases outside the gene matches. CDR3 coding DNA: TGTGCCAGCAGTAACAGGGGGATACAGAATCAGCCCCAGCATTTT. This sequence encodes CASSNRGIQNQPQHF. The whole variable domain, filled in from reference TRBV2 and TRBJ1-5, reads EPEVTQTPSHQVTQMGQEVILRCVPISNHLYFYWYRQILGQKVEFLVSFYNNEISEKSEIFDDQFSVERPDGSNFTLKIRSTKLEDSAMYFCASSNRGIQNQPQHFGDGTRLSIL.

This rearrangement joins TRBV25-1 to TRBJ1-1; the D is unclear. Germline V lookup: CDR1 MGHDK, CDR2 SYGVNS. The V end lost 5 bases, the J end lost 12 bases, and 13 bases lay between the germline ends. CDR3 length equals 11 residues. The CDR3 DNA sequence: TGTGCCAGCAGTTTACCCGGGGAGCCTTTCTTT. Amino acids: CASSLPGEPFF.

V usage is TRBV29-1 and J usage is TRBJ2-2; the match to TRBD2 covers 13 bases. Trimming removed 6 bases from V and 4 bases from J; junction bases left unmatched: 5. CDR3 length: 15 residues. The V gene's germline CDR1 is SQVTM and CDR2 ANQGSEA. In DNA form, the CDR3 reads TGCAGCGTCCGGACTAGCGGGAGCGGCACCGGGGAGCTGTTTTTT. This encodes CSVRTSGSGTGELFF.

Comments on this clonotype: This may be a read error: a much more frequent sequence differs by one nucleotide. V and J are TRBV12-3 or TRBV12-4 and TRBJ1-5, with 9 bases lining up with TRBD1. The CDR3 runs 14 residues. The trim removed 6 bases at V and 5 bases at J, leaving 5 bases unmatched. DNA of the CDR3: TGTGCCAGCAGGGGACAGGGACGGGATCAGCCCCAGCATTTT. Translating gives CASRGQGRDQPQHF.

The sample holds a few counts of this clonotype. The genes are TRBV29-1 and TRBJ2-5; 10 bases match TRBD1. CDR1 is SQVTM and CDR2 is ANQGSEA in the germline V gene. Losses at the gene ends were 4 bases for V and 4 bases for J; bases not matched to a gene: 6. This CDR3 has 14 amino acids. The CDR3 loop is CSVGGQGVGETQYF. CDR3 in DNA: TGCAGCGTTGGCGGACAGGGGGTAGGAGAGACCCAGTACTTC. Complete variable domain (other parts from reference TRBV29-1 and TRBJ2-5): SAVISQKPSRDICQRGTSLTIQCQVDSQVTMMFWYRQQPGQSLTLIATANQGSEATYESGFVIDKFPISRPNLTFSTLTVSNMSPEDSSIYLCSVGGQGVGETQYFGPGTRLLVL.

The genes are TRBV2 and TRBJ1-5; no definite D call. Between the trimmed V and J ends, which lost 0 bases and 16 bases, there was a span of 16 bases. This CDR3 has 13 residues. From germline, CDR1 is SNHLY and CDR2 FYNNEI. CDR3 in amino acids: CASSEARGSVHHF. Here the CDR3 DNA reads TGTGCCAGCAGTGAAGCGCGGGGAAGTGTCCACCATTTT.

This chain connects TRBV10-3 to TRBJ1-2; D gene ambiguous. Trimming took 4 bases from V and 8 from J, leaving 11 bases between them. The CDR3 loop spans 12 amino acids. Germline values: CDR1 ENHRY, CDR2 SYGVKD. Here the CDR3 reads CAISGTAWGYTF. DNA for the CDR3: TGTGCCATCAGTGGGACCGCGTGGGGCTACACCTTC.

This clonotype has more than one count but fewer than ten. The V and J genes are TRBV14 and TRBJ2-7; 8 bases align to TRBD1. Germline CDR1 SGHDN, CDR2 FVKESK. After removal of 7 bases from V and 2 bases from J, the junction contained 4 bases not matched to a gene. The CDR3 has 13 residues. The CDR3, as DNA: TGTGCCAGCAACCGACAGGGGACCTACGAGCAGTACTTC. This gives the protein CASNRQGTYEQYF.

This clonotype has at least ten counts. V is TRBV29-1 and J is TRBJ2-5, with D unclear. Germline loops: CDR1 SQVTM, CDR2 ANQGSEA. The CDR3 sequence is 13 residues long. With 1 base removed from V and 5 bases from J, the gap between germline ends came to 11 bases. The CDR3 DNA is TGCAGCGTTGAAGGCCCGGAGTGGGAGACCCAGTACTTC. Translation gives CSVEGPEWETQYF.

This sequence joins TRBV19 and TRBJ2-6; no definite D call. This CDR3 is 16 amino acids long. Trimming cost V 7 bases and J 0 bases, with 13 bases left between them. The germline V gene encodes CDR1 LNHDA and CDR2 SQIVND (reference sequence). CDR3 nucleotides: TGTGCCAGTACATACCGCATAGTCTCTGGGGCCAACGTCCTGACTTTC. Encoded protein: CASTYRIVSGANVLTF. Supplemented by reference TRBV19 and TRBJ2-6, the full variable domain reads DGGITQSPKYLFRKEGQNVTLSCEQNLNHDAMYWYRQDPGQGLRLIYYSQIVNDFQKGDIAEGYSVSREKKESFPLTVTSAQKNPTAFYLCASTYRIVSGANVLTFGAGSRLTVL.

The chain uses TRBV7-9 and TRBJ2-7; 10 bases agree with TRBD1. With 5 bases clipped from V and 2 bases from J, the junction kept 24 bases outside the gene matches. The germline V gene has CDR1 SEHNR and CDR2 FQNEAQ (reference sequence). The CDR3 is 21 residues long. The CDR3 region is CASSQARSETGGKDSTYEQYF. The CDR3 DNA reads TGTGCCAGCAGCCAAGCCCGATCCGAGACAGGGGGCAAGGATTCAACCTACGAGCAGTACTTC.

This clonotype was seen ten or more times. This CDR3 is CASGTEFWEGYTF. CDR3 DNA sequence: TGTGCCAGCGGCACCGAATTTTGGGAAGGCTACACCTTC. V usage is TRBV9 and J usage is TRBJ1-2, with D unclear. Trimming took off 7 bases at V and 8 bases at J, with 18 bases between the two ends. The CDR3 spans 13 residues. In germline, CDR1 is SGDLS, CDR2 YYNGEE.

The V gene is TRBV7-9, the J gene TRBJ2-5; perhaps D is TRBD1 or TRBD2 (5 bases each). Per the germline V gene, CDR1 is SEHNR and CDR2 is FQNEAQ (reference sequence). This CDR3 has 14 residues. V was cut by 5 bases and J by 4 bases, with 14 bases left in between. The CDR3 DNA reads TGTGCCAGCAGCCCTGAGGGGCAGGGAGAGACCCAGTACTTC. Encoded protein: CASSPEGQGETQYF.

This clonotype was recorded many times. The chain employs TRBV2 and TRBJ1-1; D gene unclear. V was trimmed by 9 bases and J by 3 bases, leaving 8 bases between them. The CDR3 is 11 residues long. Germline V CDR1 and CDR2: SNHLY, FYNNEI. The CDR3 protein is CASGMDTEAFF. In DNA, the CDR3 is TGTGCCAGTGGTATGGACACTGAAGCTTTCTTT.

The V gene is TRBV29-1, the J gene TRBJ2-7; 7 bases match TRBD1. The J segment lost 9 bases and the V segment lost 6 bases, leaving 11 bases of the junction unmatched. From germline, CDR1 is SQVTM and CDR2 ANQGSEA. The CDR3 is made up of 12 amino acids. CDR3 in amino acids: CSVGTGVGAQYF. DNA of the CDR3: TGCAGCGTCGGTACAGGGGTTGGGGCGCAGTACTTC.

This clonotype was detected many times. The V call is TRBV9, the J call TRBJ1-2; 8 bases match TRBD1. Trimming took 4 bases from V and 7 from J; bases not matched to a gene: 3. Germline V gives CDR1 SGDLS, CDR2 YYNGEE. CDR3 length equals 12 residues. This CDR3 is CASSIGQGGYTF. The DNA of the CDR3 is TGTGCCAGCAGCATAGGACAGGGTGGCTACACCTTC.

The rearrangement joins TRBV19 to TRBJ1-2; TRBD1 matches 8 bases. The germline CDR1 and CDR2 sequences are LNHDA and SQIVND (reference sequence). The length of the CDR3 is 15 residues. The junction had 12 bases not matched to a gene; V was cut back by 6 bases and J by 6 bases. CDR3 nucleotides: TGTGCCAGTAGACCTTTGACAGGGGCAAGTAATGGCTACACCTTC. Its translation: CASRPLTGASNGYTF. Full variable domain (outside the CDR3, taken from reference TRBV19 and TRBJ1-2): DGGITQSPKYLFRKEGQNVTLSCEQNLNHDAMYWYRQDPGQGLRLIYYSQIVNDFQKGDIAEGYSVSREKKESFPLTVTSAQKNPTAFYLCASRPLTGASNGYTFGSGTRLTVV.

The chain links TRBV7-9 to TRBJ2-5, with 8 bases aligning to TRBD2. The J segment lost 0 bases and the V segment lost 5 bases, leaving 8 bases of the junction unmatched. Germline CDR1 SEHNR, CDR2 FQNEAQ (reference sequence). This CDR3 has 16 residues. The CDR3, as DNA: TGTGCCAGCAGCCAAGACCGGGGGGGGTACCAAGAGACCCAGTACTTC. Translation: CASSQDRGGYQETQYF.

The chain combines TRBV29-1 with TRBJ1-2; the D gene is possibly TRBD1 (6 bases). Trimming took off 8 bases at V and 2 bases at J, with 9 bases between the two ends. The CDR3 has 11 amino acids. Germline V CDR1 and CDR2: SQVTM, ANQGSEA. The CDR3 DNA is TGCAGCTCAGGACAGAACTATGGCTACACCTTC. Protein sequence: CSSGQNYGYTF.

The chain joins TRBV19 to TRBJ2-7; 8 bases map to TRBD1. CDR3 length: 16 amino acids. J gave up 1 base and V 5 bases, and 10 bases lay outside the gene matches. CDR1 LNHDA and CDR2 SQIVND come from the germline V gene (reference sequence). For the CDR3, the DNA is TGTGCCAGTAGTGAACAGGGACAGGCATATTCCTACGAGCAGTACTTC. Translation gives CASSEQGQAYSYEQYF.

About this clonotype itself: A much larger clone differs by one base, so this may be a read error. The chain employs TRBV20-1 and TRBJ2-5; D gene unclear. Germline CDR1 DFQATT, CDR2 SNEGSKA (reference sequence). The CDR3 runs 13 residues. CDR3 amino acids: CSARGPAQENQYF. In DNA form, the CDR3 reads TGCAGTGCTAGAGGCCCGGCCCAAGAGAACCAGTACTTC.

This clonotype was found many times. The chain recombines TRBV7-9 with TRBJ2-7; 12 nucleotides line up with TRBD2. Germline trimming cut 6 bases from V and 1 base from J; bases unmatched to any gene: 4. From germline, CDR1 is SEHNR and CDR2 FQNEAQ (reference sequence). The CDR3 contains 15 residues. This CDR3 reads CASRATSGSSYEQYF. CDR3 DNA: TGTGCCAGCAGAGCGACTAGCGGGAGTTCCTACGAGCAGTACTTC. The whole variable domain, filled in from reference TRBV7-9 and TRBJ2-7, reads DTGVSQNPRHKITKRGQNVTFRCDPISEHNRLYWYRQTLGQGPEFLTYFQNEAQLEKSRLLSDRFSAERPKGSFSTLEIQRTEQGDSAMYLCASRATSGSSYEQYFGPGTRLTVT.

The chain employs TRBV7-2 and TRBJ1-1; D call uncertain. CDR1 and CDR2 (germline): SGHTA, FQGNSA. Trimming left V 2 bases short and J 2 bases short, with 12 bases between. The CDR3 has 15 residues. The CDR3 region is CASSLRTSGNTEAFF. DNA for the CDR3: TGTGCCAGCAGCTTAAGGACTAGCGGAAACACTGAAGCTTTCTTT.

The V call is TRBV6-2 or TRBV6-3, the J call TRBJ2-7, with 8 bases lining up with TRBD1. This CDR3 contains 10 residues. Germline V gene lookup returns CDR1 MNHEY and CDR2 SVGEGT. V shed 11 bases, J shed 4 bases, and the junction held 1 base outside the gene matches. The CDR3 DNA is TGTGCCCGACAGGGGTACGAGCAGTACTTC. Translating it yields CARQGYEQYF.

Points on this clonotype: Given a much more abundant clone one base away, this may be a read error. The genes are TRBV16 and TRBJ1-1; 11 nucleotides align to TRBD1. V lost 5 bases to trimming and J lost 3 bases; unmatched junction nucleotides: 2. Germline V gene lookup returns CDR1 KGHSY and CDR2 FQNENV. This CDR3 is 14 amino acids long. The CDR3 region is CASSGQGAYTEAFF. CDR3 in DNA: TGTGCCAGCAGCGGACAGGGGGCGTACACTGAAGCTTTCTTT.

This clonotype was seen at least ten times. This chain uses TRBV12-3 or TRBV12-4 with TRBJ2-5; the match to TRBD1 covers 9 bases. Germline trimming cut 6 bases from V and 4 bases from J; bases unmatched to any gene: 6. The CDR3 is 14 residues long. The CDR3 region is CASSPGTGLETQYF. The CDR3 bases are TGTGCCAGCAGCCCCGGGACAGGGTTAGAGACCCAGTACTTC.

The genes are TRBV29-1 and TRBJ2-6; D gene uncertain. The CDR3 runs 15 residues. CDR1 and CDR2 from the germline V gene are SQVTM and ANQGSEA. Trimming pared 2 bases from V and 5 bases from J, leaving 13 bases between. CDR3 nucleotide sequence: TGCAGCGTTGAAATGGGATTAGGCCGGGCCAACGTCCTGACTTTC. Its protein product is CSVEMGLGRANVLTF.

This chain links TRBV10-3 with TRBJ2-3; TRBD2 might be the D (5 bases). Trimming pared 3 bases from V and 3 bases from J, leaving 13 bases between. Germline V CDR1 and CDR2: ENHRY, SYGVKD. The CDR3 loop spans 15 amino acids. CDR3 sequence: CAISETGRLTDTQYF. DNA of the CDR3: TGTGCCATCAGTGAAACGGGAAGGCTGACAGATACGCAGTATTTT.

This clonotype was counted only a few times. The chain joins TRBV7-9 to TRBJ1-1; no reliable D call. Trimming removed 5 bases at V and 0 bases at J, with 10 bases between. Germline CDR1 reads SEHNR; CDR2 reads FQNEAQ (reference sequence). The CDR3 sequence is 14 residues long. CDR3 residues: CASSLRYMNTEAFF. The CDR3 DNA reads as TGTGCCAGCAGCCTCCGTTACATGAACACTGAAGCTTTCTTT.